The T cell receptor (beta chain) under discussion was sequenced for a study of long-term antiretroviral therapy in people with HIV. Per germline, CDR1 LNHDA and CDR2 SQIVND (reference sequence). CDR3 size: 14 residues. V dropped 11 bases and J dropped 1 base, with 14 bases sitting between them. Overall study results and limits: Blood dates from 2004 to 2017, possibly under older ART regimens.

Turning to this clone: As yet, its antigen is unknown.

Researchers ran immunoSEQ v3.0 at survey level. Sequencing efforts were directed toward roughly 40,000-50,000 T-cell genomes per sample. The data were produced by immunoSEQ multiplex PCR, yet TCRdb's version contains in-frame clones alone and is incomplete. Here the sample spans around 29,000 clones, 95% being singletons. The chain uses TRBV19 and TRBJ2-2; D may correspond to TRBD1 or TRBD2 (7 bases each). The source of this sequence is a man aged 30 to 39 with HIV. This sample comprised unsorted PBMCs, obtained 5.3 years after starting antiretroviral therapy. The CDR3 DNA follows: TGTGCCTCCCAGGGGGGGCGGAACACCGGGGAGCTGTTTTTT. Protein product: CASQGGRNTGELFF.